Below, 9 T cell receptor beta chains from the same sample are listed, as sequenced in a study of vaccination effects on CD4 cells after COVID-19. ViraFEST used viral peptide pools to expand antigen-specific CD4+ T cells before sequencing. Isolation of CD4+ T cells took place after 10 to 11 days of culture. Each participant was administered two doses of either the BNT162b2 or the mRNA-1273 vaccine. These TCRs are of unknown antigen specificity. Assay: immunoSEQ multiplex PCR; the TCRdb copy retains only in-frame clones and omits some. The profile shows around 81,000 clones, roughly 80% of them singletons. The material was CD4+ T cells from PBMCs cultured with HCoV-OC43 spike peptides, obtained after COVID-19 vaccination. Subset of the sample: HCoV-OC43 spike overlapping peptide pool stimulation. Receptors were obtained from a human donor who received a COVID-19 vaccine.

The V gene is TRBV4-2, the J gene TRBJ1-2; D not certain. The length of the CDR3 is 14 residues. Trimming shortened V by 0 bases and J by 1 base, and 6 bases separated the two germline ends. Germline V gene sequence: CDR1 LGHNA, CDR2 YNFKEQ. The CDR3, as DNA: TGTGCCAGCAGCCAAGAGACAATTAACTATGGCTACACCTTC. Translating gives CASSQETINYGYTF.

The chain recombines TRBV19 with TRBJ2-3; D is ambiguous. V was shortened by 1 base and J by 1 base, with 18 bases between the two germline ends. In germline, CDR1 is LNHDA, CDR2 SQIVND (reference sequence). The CDR3 has 18 residues. CDR3 loop: CASSIVPGDTRRTDTQYF. The CDR3 region has the DNA TGTGCCAGTAGTATAGTCCCCGGTGACACGCGACGCACAGATACGCAGTATTTT. Looking up the rest from reference TRBV19 and TRBJ2-3 gives the full variable domain: DGGITQSPKYLFRKEGQNVTLSCEQNLNHDAMYWYRQDPGQGLRLIYYSQIVNDFQKGDIAEGYSVSREKKESFPLTVTSAQKNPTAFYLCASSIVPGDTRRTDTQYFGPGTRLTVL.

The rearrangement links TRBV7-3 to TRBJ2-2, with D possibly TRBD1 on 5 matching bases. The germline V and J ends were trimmed by 5 bases and 0 bases, with 13 bases remaining between them. The CDR3 extends over 16 amino acids. The germline V gene has CDR1 SGHTA and CDR2 FQGTGA. The CDR3 nucleotides read TGTGCCAGCAGCCAAGGGGCCGGAGCGAACACCGGGGAGCTGTTTTTT. Protein sequence: CASSQGAGANTGELFF.

The chain recombines TRBV20-1 with TRBJ1-1; D gene uncertain. The V and J ends lost 1 base and 8 bases respectively, with 8 bases between them. From germline, CDR1 is DFQATT and CDR2 SNEGSKA (reference sequence). The CDR3 covers 11 residues. CDR3 nucleotide sequence: TGCAGTGCTAGAGTGTCCGGAGAAGCTTTCTTT. Its translation: CSARVSGEAFF.

The chain employs TRBV9 and TRBJ1-5, with 8 bases matching TRBD1. V shed 2 bases and J 4 bases; nucleotides not matched to a gene: 5. Germline V gene data show CDR1 as SGDLS and CDR2 as YYNGEE. The length of the CDR3 is 15 residues. CDR3 DNA: TGTGCCAGCAGCGTTGGACAGGGTCGGAATCAGCCCCAGCATTTT. Translation gives CASSVGQGRNQPQHF.

J is TRBJ1-2 and V is TRBV19, with 12 nucleotides matching TRBD1. Germline V gene data show CDR1 as LNHDA and CDR2 as SQIVND (reference sequence). Trimming cost V 4 bases and J 4 bases; bases outside gene matches: 7. This CDR3 is built from 16 residues. The CDR3 coding sequence is TGTGCCAGTAGTACCACGGGACAGGGGGCGAGCTATGGCTACACCTTC. It yields the protein CASSTTGQGASYGYTF.

The chain is built from TRBV5-4 and TRBJ1-4, with a tentative D call TRBD1 (5 bases). The CDR3 runs 13 residues. In germline, CDR1 is SGHNT, CDR2 YYREEE (reference sequence). The V gene lost 4 bases and the J gene lost 5 bases, with 9 bases spanning the gap. The CDR3 DNA is TGTGCCAGCAGCCTCCGACAGAATGAAAAACTGTTTTTT. Protein sequence: CASSLRQNEKLFF.

The V call is TRBV24-1, the J call TRBJ1-4; 10 nucleotides align to TRBD1. Germline-derived CDR1 and CDR2 are KGHDR and SFDVKD. V was clipped by 7 bases and J by 7 bases; unmatched bases: 5. CDR3 length: 14 residues. The DNA of the CDR3 is TGTGCCACCAGAGGGACAGGGGAGGGTGAAAAACTGTTTTTT. Amino acids: CATRGTGEGEKLFF.

The genes are TRBV5-1 and TRBJ2-2; possibly TRBD2 for D (5 bases). The germline V gene has CDR1 SGHRS and CDR2 YFSETQ. V was cut by 1 base and J by 5 bases, with 24 bases left in between. The CDR3 is 19 residues long. CDR3 protein: CASSLTSDWASLMTGELFF. The CDR3 nucleotides read TGCGCCAGCAGCTTGACCTCGGACTGGGCATCCCTAATGACCGGGGAGCTGTTTTTT.